Following are 16 T cell receptor beta chains from one sample sequenced in a study of cytomegalovirus exposure and HLA in healthy donors (dated 2017 in TCRdb). The library relied on the immunoSEQ multiplex PCR assay. TCRdb re-hosts the immuneACCESS table, in-frame sequences only. Its copies lack some clones; in the studies checked, an unresolved V gene accounts for under half of them, and the cause for the rest is not known. The sample records 120,000 or so clones, roughly 89% of which are singletons. The ten largest clones represent 1.1% of the sample. What was sequenced was PBMCs. The source is a woman aged 18-30 years in good health and CMV-seronegative.

The chain couples TRBV7-9 to TRBJ2-5; D perhaps matches TRBD2 (5 bases). The CDR3 is made up of 16 amino acids. CDR1 is SEHNR, CDR2 FQNEAQ, per germline (reference sequence). V lost 1 base and J lost 4, with 16 bases in between. CDR3 in DNA: TGTGCCAGCAGCTTAGGGGGAGAGGGCTGGAGAGAGACCCAGTACTTC. It yields the protein CASSLGGEGWRETQYF.

V gene TRBV6-4 combines with J gene TRBJ1-2; D possibly corresponds to TRBD1 (5 bases). The CDR3 is 13 residues long. Trimming removed 1 base from V and 7 bases from J, with 10 bases in between. Germline-derived CDR1 and CDR2 are MRHNA and SNTAGT. This CDR3 is CASSDFGGSGYTF. In DNA, the CDR3 is TGTGCCAGCAGTGACTTTGGGGGGTCTGGCTACACCTTC.

The V gene is TRBV5-1, the J gene TRBJ2-7, with D possibly being TRBD2 (6 bases). Trimming took off 4 bases at V and 2 bases at J, with 16 bases between the two ends. This CDR3 has 15 amino acids. The germline V gene encodes CDR1 SGHRS and CDR2 YFSETQ. This chain's CDR3 is CASSPWGEAAYEQYF. The CDR3 nucleotides are TGCGCCAGCAGCCCTTGGGGGGAGGCCGCCTACGAGCAGTACTTC.

The J gene is TRBJ2-3, the V gene TRBV6-4; TRBD2 aligns across 10 bases. This CDR3 region has 16 residues. Germline V gives CDR1 MRHNA, CDR2 SNTAGT. With V trimmed by 5 bases and J by 0 bases, 5 bases remained unmatched. CDR3 amino acids: CASSSGLAVSTDTQYF. CDR3 nucleotide sequence: TGTGCCAGCAGTTCCGGACTAGCGGTAAGCACAGATACGCAGTATTTT.

This clone was counted a single time. The chain carries TRBV28 and TRBJ2-3; TRBD1 matches 11 bases. Germline trimming cut 7 bases from V and 7 bases from J; bases unmatched to any gene: 7. Germline CDR1 reads MDHEN; CDR2 reads SYDVKM. CDR3 length: 14 residues. The CDR3: CASTPDRGRNTQYF. The CDR3 bases are TGTGCCAGCACCCCGGACAGGGGGCGGAATACGCAGTATTTT. The full variable domain, its missing parts supplied by reference TRBV28 and TRBJ2-3, is DVKVTQSSRYLVKRTGEKVFLECVQDMDHENMFWYRQDPGLGLRLIYFSYDVKMKEKGDIPEGYSVSREKKERFSLILESASTNQTSMYLCASTPDRGRNTQYFGPGTRLTVL.

V usage is TRBV27 and J usage is TRBJ2-2; 9 bases are shared with TRBD1. Germline V gene lookup returns CDR1 MNHEY and CDR2 SMNVEV (reference sequence). V trimming: 6 bases; J trimming: 4 bases; junction bases outside the gene matches: 9. The CDR3 totals 16 residues. In DNA, the CDR3 is TGTGCCAGCAGCCATCGGACAGGGGCTCTCACCGGGGAGCTGTTTTTT. This translates into CASSHRTGALTGELFF.

This chain links TRBV28 with TRBJ2-7; 7 bases match TRBD2. The V and J ends lost 8 bases and 6 bases, in that order; junction bases with no gene match: 10. This CDR3 has 13 amino acids. Germline V gene data show CDR1 as MDHEN and CDR2 as SYDVKM. CDR3 bases: TGTGCCAGCCGTAATAGGGGAGGGCTCGAGCAGTACTTC. Amino acids: CASRNRGGLEQYF.

This clone appeared a single time. In DNA, the CDR3 is TGTGCCAGCAGTTACTCATCCGGGTCGGACACTGAAGCTTTCTTT. Residues: CASSYSSGSDTEAFF. The J gene is TRBJ1-1, the V gene TRBV6-5; no clear D gene. CDR3 length: 15 residues. CDR1 is MNHEY and CDR2 is SVGAGI in the germline V gene. V dropped 0 bases and J dropped 3 bases, with 11 bases sitting between them.

This sequence joins TRBV6-6 and TRBJ1-2; TRBD1 might be the D (5 bases). Trimming took off 0 bases at V and 8 bases at J, with 10 bases between the two ends. Germline V gene sequence: CDR1 MNHNY, CDR2 SVGAGI (reference sequence). This CDR3 comprises 13 residues. CDR3 nucleotides: TGTGCCAGCAGTTACTCCCAGGGCAGAGGCTACACCTTC. The encoded protein is CASSYSQGRGYTF.

V usage is TRBV25-1 and J usage is TRBJ2-3; 8 positions match TRBD1. The CDR3 loop spans 15 amino acids. The ends lost 8 bases at V and 1 base at J; junction bases unmatched: 8. CDR1 and CDR2 (germline): MGHDK, SYGVNS. In nucleotides, the CDR3 is TGTGCCAGCCCCCCGGACAGGGCTCGCACAGATACGCAGTATTTT. Amino acids: CASPPDRARTDTQYF.

The chain employs TRBV5-1 and TRBJ2-5; weak D call: TRBD1 (5 bases). The V gene's germline CDR1 is SGHRS and CDR2 YFSETQ. Trimming left V 0 bases short and J 6 bases short, with 9 bases between. The CDR3 extends over 13 amino acids. The CDR3 bases are TGCGCCAGCAGCTTGGGCAGGGAAAAGACCCAGTACTTC. This sequence encodes CASSLGREKTQYF.

This clone was detected only once. This chain links TRBV5-1 with TRBJ2-5; tentatively, D is TRBD2 (6 bases). The CDR3 is made up of 12 amino acids. In germline, CDR1 is SGHRS, CDR2 YFSETQ. Trimming removed 4 bases at V and 13 bases at J, with 17 bases between. The CDR3 is CASSASGDSGYF. The CDR3, as DNA: TGCGCCAGCAGCGCGAGTGGGGACTCAGGGTACTTC.

The rearrangement links TRBV6-5 to TRBJ2-1; 11 bases match TRBD2. This CDR3 comprises 15 residues. V shed 10 bases and J 2 bases; nucleotides not matched to a gene: 7. Looked up from germline, CDR1 is MNHEY and CDR2 is SVGAGI. CDR3 sequence: CATTSGSGAYNEQFF. The CDR3 coding sequence is TGTGCCACAACTAGCGGGAGCGGCGCCTACAATGAGCAGTTCTTC.

This rearrangement joins TRBV18 to TRBJ1-2; D perhaps matches TRBD1 (6 bases). V lost 5 bases to trimming and J lost 8 bases, with 18 bases between them. The CDR3 covers 14 residues. The germline V gene encodes CDR1 KGHSH and CDR2 LQKENI. CDR3 protein: CASSLSDRSRGYTF. DNA of the CDR3: TGTGCCAGCTCATTATCGGACAGATCGCGCGGCTACACCTTC.

This clone was recorded once. The chain has TRBV7-2 and TRBJ1-5; D might be TRBD1 (6 bases). Germline CDR1 reads SGHTA; CDR2 reads FQGNSA. Trimming stripped 5 bases from V and 5 bases from J, with 19 bases between. This CDR3 contains 16 residues. The CDR3: CASSPTGPHFDQPQHF. CDR3 coding DNA: TGTGCCAGCAGCCCTACAGGGCCCCACTTCGATCAGCCCCAGCATTTT.

The CDR3 loop is CASSEGLTYEQYF. The CDR3 DNA reads TGTGCCAGCAGTGAGGGACTAACCTACGAGCAGTACTTC. The rearrangement links TRBV27 to TRBJ2-7; 7 bases fit TRBD2. The CDR3 is 13 amino acids. Trimming at V came to 5 bases and at J to 2 bases, leaving 3 bases not matched to a gene. From germline, CDR1 is MNHEY and CDR2 SMNVEV (reference sequence).